This T cell receptor beta chain was found in a study of blood T cell repertoires in COVID-19. In the study overall: Sites across the United States, Italy and Spain contributed samples from acute and convalescent COVID-19. The cDNA or gDNA used as material had been derived from T cells, B-cell-depleted T cells, or PBMCs.

In germline, CDR1 is SGHAT, CDR2 FQNNGV. The CDR3 spans 14 residues. V trimming: 1 base; J trimming: 8 bases; junction bases outside the gene matches: 6. Residents of about two dozen US areas, aged about 18 to 95 years, made up the participants. This clone was picked up a small number of times. The table came from immunoSEQ multiplex PCR; TCRdb's copy has only in-frame clones and leaves some out. The data show roughly 290,000 clones, about 89% seen once. The chain employs TRBV11-2 and TRBJ1-2; 8 bases line up with TRBD1. Sequencing was done on a sample of PBMCs or T cells enriched from blood (not recorded which). This clonotype originated in a woman between 40 and 55 years old who had recovered from COVID-19. The DNA of the CDR3 is TGTGCCAGCAGCTTAGCGGGACAGGCCACCGGCTACACCTTC. It yields the protein CASSLAGQATGYTF.